A selection of T cell receptor beta chains follows, all from one sample in a study of T cells in Graves' hyperthyroidism and ophthalmopathy. TCRdb reprocessed the multiplex PCR reads with MiXCR, giving one entry per CDR3 protein. This table holds approximately 560,000 distinct CDR3 sequences, around 16% found once. Material: blood. These receptors were collected from a woman aged 25 to 39 with Graves' hyperthyroidism. Each CDR3 is given with its conserved first and last residue. The D gene is left open where the match is weak. Size values are once, few and many counts, or a class for expanded clones, and some rows have none.

clone_size,v_call,j_call,d_call,cdr3_nt,cdr3_aa
NA,TRBV29-1,TRBJ2-3,TRBD2,TGCAGCGTTGAAGTCCCTAGGGGAGCGGGGCACGTTGATACGCAGTGTTTT,CSVEVPRGAGHVDTQCF
NA,TRBV6-5,TRBJ2-1,NA,TGTGCCAGCAGTTACTCGCGTGAGCAGTTCTTC,CASSYSREQFF
many,TRBV27,TRBJ1-5,TRBD1,TGTGCCAGCAGTTTAGAGGGGGCGGCGAATCAGCCCCAGCATTTT,CASSLEGAANQPQHF
many,TRBV28,TRBJ1-1,TRBD1,TGTGCCAGCAGAAATGGACAGGGGCTACCGGGGAACACTGAAGCTTTCTTT,CASRNGQGLPGNTEAFF
NA,TRBV7-2,TRBJ2-1,TRBD2,TGTGCCAGCAGCTCCGGGGTAGCGGGGTTCAATGAGCAGTTCTTC,CASSSGVAGFNEQFF
NA,TRBV6-1,TRBJ1-1,NA,TGTGCCAGCGGGACTTCAACTGAAGCTTTCTTT,CASGTSTEAFF
few,TRBV6-2/TRBV6-3,TRBJ2-2,NA,TGTGCCAGCATCCCTAGTAACACCGGGGAGCTGTTTTTT,CASIPSNTGELFF
many,TRBV6-1,TRBJ1-5,NA,TGTGCCAGCAGTGAGCAGGGTAGGGGGAGTCAGCCCCAGCATTTT,CASSEQGRGSQPQHF
many,TRBV20-1,TRBJ2-1,TRBD2,TGCAGTGCTAGTTTCGGGACTAGCGGGTTGGATGAGCAGTTCTTC,CSASFGTSGLDEQFF
few,TRBV7-9,TRBJ2-2,TRBD2,TGTGCCAGCAGACGGACTAGCGGGGTCACCGGGGAGCTGTTTTTT,CASRRTSGVTGELFF
NA,TRBV2,TRBJ1-5,TRBD1,TGTGCCAGCAGGAGGGGACAGTTCGGCAATCAGCCCCAGCATTTT,CASRRGQFGNQPQHF
NA,TRBV6-4,TRBJ1-1,NA,TGTGCCAGCAAACGAGGTTATAAGAACACTGAAGCTTTCTTT,CASKRGYKNTEAFF
few,TRBV12-3/TRBV12-4,TRBJ1-5,TRBD1,TGTGCCAGCAGTTTAGCCGGACAGGTAAATCAGCCCCAGCATTTT,CASSLAGQVNQPQHF
few,TRBV6-2/TRBV6-3,TRBJ2-7,TRBD1,TGTGCCAGCAGCTGGGACAGGTCCTACGAGCAGTACTTC,CASSWDRSYEQYF
many,TRBV5-1,TRBJ1-2,NA,TGCGCCAGCAGCGCACCCGGCGTGGACTATGGCTACACCTTC,CASSAPGVDYGYTF
many,TRBV13,TRBJ2-4,TRBD2,TGTGCCAGCAGCTTCCGGACTAGCGGGAACCTAGCCAAAAACATTCAGTACTTC,CASSFRTSGNLAKNIQYF
few,TRBV7-2,TRBJ2-3,TRBD2,TGTGCCAGCAGCCCGACTAGCGGGGCCCCCACAGATACGCAGTATTTT,CASSPTSGAPTDTQYF
many,TRBV5-1,TRBJ1-4,TRBD1,TGCGCCAGCAGCTTGGTAGTGGGCCGCGGGACAGGGTTTGAAAAACTGTTTTTT,CASSLVVGRGTGFEKLFF
NA,TRBV5-4,TRBJ2-5,NA,TGTGCCAGCAGCTATGGGACATCGGACAGAAAAGAGACCCAGTACTTC,CASSYGTSDRKETQYF
NA,TRBV27,TRBJ2-2,NA,TGTGCCAGCCGCCTCTGGCGGGAGAACACCGGGGAGCTGTTTTTT,CASRLWRENTGELFF
few,TRBV19,TRBJ1-4,TRBD1,TGTGCCAGTAGTATCGACAGGGGGCTGGATGAAAAACTGTTTTTT,CASSIDRGLDEKLFF
many,TRBV11-2,TRBJ2-1,TRBD2,TGTGCCAGCAGACAAAGCGGGGGCGTGGCCTACAATGAGCAGTTCTTC,CASRQSGGVAYNEQFF